Listed below are T cell receptor beta chains from one sample, sequenced in a study of cytomegalovirus exposure and HLA in healthy donors. Data came from immunoSEQ multiplex PCR; TCRdb stores just in-frame clones and leaves some out. The profile shows 150,000 or so clones, 70% to 90% of them singletons. Sequenced sample: PBMCs. The source is a woman between 40 and 55 years old in good health and CMV-seropositive. The CDR3 runs from the conserved cysteine through the conserved F or W. A D gene is named only where the DNA matches it firmly. The listing skips clone size in some rows; elsewhere it reads once, few, many or a size class.

abundance	v_gene	d_gene	j_gene	CDR3aa	CDR3nt
.	TRBV5-1	TRBD2	TRBJ2-7	CASRDTSGTYEQYF	TGCGCCAGCAGGGACACTAGCGGAACCTACGAGCAGTACTTC
.	TRBV12-5	TRBD1	TRBJ1-5	CASGLGTRTGKNSNQPQHF	TGTGCTAGTGGTTTGGGAACAAGGACAGGGAAGAATAGCAATCAGCCCCAGCATTTT
.	TRBV2	TRBD2	TRBJ2-3	CASRRLAGGVTDTQYF	TGTGCCAGCAGGAGACTAGCGGGAGGGGTCACAGATACGCAGTATTTT
.	TRBV7-8	.	TRBJ1-1	CASSLAWTLNTEAFF	TGTGCCAGCAGCTTAGCGTGGACACTGAACACTGAAGCTTTCTTT
once	TRBV29-1	.	TRBJ2-5	CSAGLWGETQYF	TGCAGCGCGGGACTGTGGGGGGAGACCCAGTACTTC
.	TRBV7-9	.	TRBJ1-1	CASSFDHGGTEAFF	TGTGCCAGCAGCTTTGATCACGGGGGCACTGAAGCTTTCTTT
once	TRBV10-1	.	TRBJ2-5	CASSRGGPEETQYF	TGCGCCAGCAGTAGAGGGGGTCCGGAGGAGACCCAGTACTTC
once	TRBV2	.	TRBJ1-4	CASSDPAGATNEKLFF	TGTGCCAGCAGTGACCCCGCGGGTGCAACTAATGAAAAACTGTTTTTT
.	TRBV6-6	.	TRBJ1-3	CASSYEVGNTIYF	TGTGCCAGCAGTTATGAGGTTGGAAACACCATATATTTT
.	TRBV2	.	TRBJ2-7	CASRKTLFGEQYF	TGTGCCAGCAGGAAGACTCTTTTCGGCGAGCAGTACTTC
.	TRBV18	TRBD1	TRBJ1-3	CASFQDRGNTIYF	TGTGCCAGCTTTCAGGACAGGGGAAACACCATATATTTT
.	TRBV7-3	.	TRBJ1-1	CASSYAKGGATEAFF	TGTGCCAGCAGCTACGCGAAAGGAGGTGCCACTGAAGCTTTCTTT
.	TRBV2	.	TRBJ1-2	CASTQRNYGYTF	TGTGCCAGCACCCAGCGTAACTATGGCTACACCTTC
.	TRBV5-1	.	TRBJ2-1	CASSLQKSGPYNEQFF	TGCGCCAGCAGCTTGCAAAAAAGCGGTCCCTACAATGAGCAGTTCTTC
few	TRBV9	TRBD2	TRBJ2-7	CASSAGPSGRAQGEQYF	TGTGCCAGCAGCGCCGGCCCTAGCGGGAGGGCCCAAGGCGAGCAGTACTTC
.	TRBV5-1	TRBD1	TRBJ1-3	CASSVAQGAGNTIYF	TGCGCCAGCAGCGTGGCACAGGGGGCTGGAAACACCATATATTTT
.	TRBV19	.	TRBJ1-2	CASSISGGNDYGYTF	TGTGCCAGTAGTATTTCGGGGGGCAACGACTATGGCTACACCTTC
.	TRBV19	TRBD1	TRBJ2-1	CASSKDRIQPQFF	TGTGCCAGTAGTAAGGACAGGATCCAGCCCCAGTTCTTC
.	TRBV5-1	.	TRBJ1-1	CASSLGGGTEAFF	TGCGCCAGCAGCTTGGGGGGAGGCACTGAAGCTTTCTTT
.	TRBV6-1	.	TRBJ1-2	CASSDPFGQSYTF	TGTGCCAGCAGTGATCCTTTCGGACAGAGCTACACCTTC
.	TRBV7-3	.	TRBJ2-3	CASSLLRGDTQYF	TGTGCCAGCAGCTTATTGCGAGGAGATACGCAGTATTTT
.	TRBV18	TRBD1	TRBJ1-2	CASSHNRDRDEDGYTF	TGTGCCAGCTCACACAACCGGGACAGGGACGAGGATGGCTACACCTTC
.	TRBV18	TRBD1	TRBJ1-4	CASSPGQDNEKLFF	TGTGCCAGCTCACCGGGACAGGATAATGAAAAACTGTTTTTT
.	TRBV27	TRBD2	TRBJ2-7	CASSLSGDGAYEQYF	TGTGCCAGCAGTTTAAGCGGGGACGGAGCCTACGAGCAGTACTTC
.	TRBV5-1	TRBD2	TRBJ2-7	CASSLLAGGPYEQYF	TGCGCCAGCAGTCTACTAGCGGGGGGCCCCTACGAGCAGTACTTC
.	TRBV7-2	TRBD2	TRBJ2-5	CASSARLAGGRETQYF	TGTGCCAGCAGCGCGAGACTAGCGGGAGGGAGAGAGACCCAGTACTTC
.	TRBV29-1	TRBD1	TRBJ2-7	CSAEGQGAFEQYF	TGCAGCGCCGAAGGCCAGGGGGCTTTTGAGCAGTACTTC
.	TRBV27	.	TRBJ1-2	CAGSLSGPGNYGYTF	TGTGCCGGCAGTTTATCCGGCCCGGGGAACTATGGCTACACCTTC
.	TRBV6-1	TRBD2	TRBJ2-7	CASRAGLASYEQYF	TGTGCCAGCAGGGCGGGACTAGCCTCCTACGAGCAGTACTTC
.	TRBV5-1	.	TRBJ2-7	CASSLQANYEQYF	TGCGCCAGCAGCTTACAGGCAAACTACGAGCAGTACTTC
.	TRBV11-2	TRBD2	TRBJ2-7	CASSSSGDTYEQYF	TGTGCCAGCAGCTCTAGCGGGGATACCTACGAGCAGTACTTC
.	TRBV28	TRBD1	TRBJ2-1	CASIGTGLRSEQFF	TGTGCCAGCATCGGGACAGGGTTAAGAAGCGAGCAGTTCTTC
.	TRBV27	.	TRBJ2-7	CASTVNAQRYEQYF	TGTGCCAGCACCGTCAACGCCCAGCGGTACGAGCAGTACTTC
.	TRBV7-2	.	TRBJ2-5	CASSQVKRYADKTQYF	TGTGCCAGCAGCCAGGTTAAGAGATATGCGGACAAGACCCAGTACTTC
.	TRBV7-9	.	TRBJ2-1	CASSPSGEQFF	TGTGCCAGCAGCCCATCGGGTGAGCAGTTCTTC
.	TRBV10-1	.	TRBJ1-1	CASRAGLNTEAFF	TGCGCCAGCAGGGCAGGGCTGAACACTGAAGCTTTCTTT
.	TRBV30	TRBD2	TRBJ2-5	CAWSVGQPGLAGVGETQYF	TGTGCCTGGAGTGTGGGCCAGCCTGGACTAGCGGGAGTGGGAGAGACCCAGTACTTC
few	TRBV30	TRBD1	TRBJ1-1	CAWSRQGAWTEAFF	TGTGCCTGGAGTCGACAGGGGGCATGGACTGAAGCTTTCTTT
.	TRBV30	TRBD2	TRBJ2-1	CAWAWGEGGNEQFF	TGTGCCTGGGCGTGGGGGGAGGGCGGCAATGAGCAGTTCTTC
.	TRBV7-2	TRBD2	TRBJ2-7	CASSLASAGVNYEQYF	TGTGCCAGCAGTTTGGCGAGTGCGGGGGTAAACTACGAGCAGTACTTC
once	TRBV30	.	TRBJ1-3	CAWSGSSGNTIYF	TGTGCCTGGAGTGGTAGCTCTGGAAACACCATATATTTT
.	TRBV5-1	.	TRBJ1-1	CASSFDRTNTEAFF	TGCGCCAGCAGCTTCGACAGAACCAACACTGAAGCTTTCTTT
.	TRBV4-1	TRBD2	TRBJ2-4	CASSQDGTSDHKNIQYF	TGCGCCAGCAGCCAAGATGGGACTAGCGACCACAAAAACATTCAGTACTTC
.	TRBV30	.	TRBJ2-2	CAWNALGGELFF	TGTGCCTGGAATGCGCTCGGTGGGGAGCTGTTTTTT
.	TRBV4-2	TRBD2	TRBJ2-2	CASSQAPPGLAPGGELFF	TGTGCCAGCAGCCAAGCACCTCCGGGACTAGCGCCAGGGGGGGAGCTGTTTTTT
.	TRBV6-1	.	TRBJ1-5	CAIKGLYSNQPQHF	TGTGCCATCAAGGGGCTTTATAGCAATCAGCCCCAGCATTTT
few	TRBV19	TRBD2	TRBJ2-2	CASRPGLANTGELFF	TGTGCCAGTAGGCCGGGACTAGCGAACACCGGGGAGCTGTTTTTT
.	TRBV6-5	.	TRBJ1-5	CASSQTRGQPQHF	TGTGCCAGCAGCCAAACACGGGGTCAGCCCCAGCATTTT
.	TRBV2	TRBD2	TRBJ2-3	CASSGLAGLGNTQYF	TGTGCCAGCAGTGGTCTAGCGGGACTGGGAAATACGCAGTATTTT
.	TRBV28	.	TRBJ1-5	CASRQGDRSNQPQHF	TGTGCCAGCAGGCAAGGAGACAGGAGCAATCAGCCCCAGCATTTT
few	TRBV12-5	TRBD2	TRBJ2-3	CASGPAGETDTQYF	TGTGCTAGTGGTCCAGCGGGAGAGACAGATACGCAGTATTTT
.	TRBV2	.	TRBJ2-7	CASSGSSYEQYF	TGTGCCAGCAGTGGGAGCTCCTACGAGCAGTACTTC
.	TRBV27	.	TRBJ2-1	CASSYSSGDSYNEQFF	TGTGCCAGCAGTTATTCAAGCGGCGACTCCTACAATGAGCAGTTCTTC